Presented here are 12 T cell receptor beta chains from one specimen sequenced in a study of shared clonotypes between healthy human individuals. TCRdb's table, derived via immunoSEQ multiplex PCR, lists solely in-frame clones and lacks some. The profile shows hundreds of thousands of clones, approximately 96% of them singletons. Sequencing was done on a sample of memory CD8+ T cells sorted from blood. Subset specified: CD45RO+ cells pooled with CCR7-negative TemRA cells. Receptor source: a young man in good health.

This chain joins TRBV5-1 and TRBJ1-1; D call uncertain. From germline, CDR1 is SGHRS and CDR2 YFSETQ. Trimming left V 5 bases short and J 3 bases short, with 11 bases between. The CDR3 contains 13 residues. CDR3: CASSQDFDTEAFF. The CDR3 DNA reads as TGCGCCAGCAGTCAGGACTTCGACACTGAAGCTTTCTTT.

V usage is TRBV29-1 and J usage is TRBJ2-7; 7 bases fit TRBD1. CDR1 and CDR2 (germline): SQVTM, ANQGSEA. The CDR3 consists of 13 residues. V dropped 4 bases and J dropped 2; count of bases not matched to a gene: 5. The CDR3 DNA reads TGCAGCGTTGGATATGGACAGGCCTACGAGCAGTACTTC. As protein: CSVGYGQAYEQYF.

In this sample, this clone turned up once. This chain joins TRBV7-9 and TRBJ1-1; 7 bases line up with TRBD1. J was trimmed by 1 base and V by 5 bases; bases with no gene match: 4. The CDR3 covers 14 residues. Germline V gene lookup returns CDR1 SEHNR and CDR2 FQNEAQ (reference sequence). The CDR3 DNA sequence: TGTGCCAGCAGCGTCCAGGGGGGGAACACTGAAGCTTTCTTT. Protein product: CASSVQGGNTEAFF.

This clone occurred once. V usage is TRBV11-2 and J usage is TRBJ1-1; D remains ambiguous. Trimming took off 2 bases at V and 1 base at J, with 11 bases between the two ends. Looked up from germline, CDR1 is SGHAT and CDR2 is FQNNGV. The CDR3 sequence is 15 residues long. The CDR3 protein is CASSLSGGSNTEAFF. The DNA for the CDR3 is TGTGCCAGCAGCTTATCGGGAGGTTCGAACACTGAAGCTTTCTTT.

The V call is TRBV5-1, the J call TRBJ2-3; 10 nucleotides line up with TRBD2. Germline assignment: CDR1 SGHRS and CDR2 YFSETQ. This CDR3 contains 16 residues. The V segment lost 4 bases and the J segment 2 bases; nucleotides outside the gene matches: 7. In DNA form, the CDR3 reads TGCGCCAGCAGCGACACTAGCGGGGCATTCACAGATACGCAGTATTTT. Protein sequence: CASSDTSGAFTDTQYF.

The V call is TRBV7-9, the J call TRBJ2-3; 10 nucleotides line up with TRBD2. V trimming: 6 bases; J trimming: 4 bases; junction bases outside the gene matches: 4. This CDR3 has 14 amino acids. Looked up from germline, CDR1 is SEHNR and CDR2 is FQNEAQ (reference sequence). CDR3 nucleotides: TGTGCCAGCAGTCCGGGACTAGCGTCAGATACGCAGTATTTT. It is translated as CASSPGLASDTQYF.

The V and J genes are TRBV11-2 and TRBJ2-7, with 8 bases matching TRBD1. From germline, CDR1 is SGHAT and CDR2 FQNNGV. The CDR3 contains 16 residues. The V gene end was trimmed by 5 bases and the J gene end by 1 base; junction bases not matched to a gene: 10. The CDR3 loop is CASSGLRGPSSYEQYF. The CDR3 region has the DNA TGTGCCAGCAGCGGACTCAGGGGGCCTTCTTCCTACGAGCAGTACTTC.

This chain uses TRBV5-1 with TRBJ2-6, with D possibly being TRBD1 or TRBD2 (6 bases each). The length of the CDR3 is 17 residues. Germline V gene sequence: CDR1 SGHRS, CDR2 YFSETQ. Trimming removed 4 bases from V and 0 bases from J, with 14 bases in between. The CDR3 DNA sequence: TGCGCCAGCAGCGAGGGGGGACGGAGCTCTGGGGCCAACGTCCTGACTTTC. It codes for CASSEGGRSSGANVLTF.

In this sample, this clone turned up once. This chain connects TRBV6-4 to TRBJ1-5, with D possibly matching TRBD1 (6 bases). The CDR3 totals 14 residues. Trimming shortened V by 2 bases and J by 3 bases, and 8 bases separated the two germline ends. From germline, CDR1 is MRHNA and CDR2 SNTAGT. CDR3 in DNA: TGTGCCAGCAGTGACCCGGGACACAATCAGCCCCAGCATTTT. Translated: CASSDPGHNQPQHF.

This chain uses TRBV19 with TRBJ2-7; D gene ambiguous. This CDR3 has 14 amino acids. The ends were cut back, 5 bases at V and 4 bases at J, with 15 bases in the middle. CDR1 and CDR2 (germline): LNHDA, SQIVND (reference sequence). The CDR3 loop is CASSVVVGIYEQYF. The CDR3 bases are TGTGCCAGTAGTGTCGTGGTGGGCATATACGAGCAGTACTTC.

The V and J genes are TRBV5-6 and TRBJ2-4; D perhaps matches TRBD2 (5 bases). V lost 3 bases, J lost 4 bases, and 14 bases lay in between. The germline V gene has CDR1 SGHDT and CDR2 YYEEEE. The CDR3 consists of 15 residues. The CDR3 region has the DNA TGTGCCAGCAGCTCCCCGGACGGGATGAAAAACATTCAGTACTTC. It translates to CASSSPDGMKNIQYF.

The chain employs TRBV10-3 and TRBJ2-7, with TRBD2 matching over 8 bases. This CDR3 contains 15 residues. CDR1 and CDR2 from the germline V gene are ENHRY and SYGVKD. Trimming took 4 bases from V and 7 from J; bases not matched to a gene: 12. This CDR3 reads CAISATSGSQWEQYF. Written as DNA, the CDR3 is TGTGCCATCAGTGCAACAAGCGGGAGTCAGTGGGAGCAGTACTTC.